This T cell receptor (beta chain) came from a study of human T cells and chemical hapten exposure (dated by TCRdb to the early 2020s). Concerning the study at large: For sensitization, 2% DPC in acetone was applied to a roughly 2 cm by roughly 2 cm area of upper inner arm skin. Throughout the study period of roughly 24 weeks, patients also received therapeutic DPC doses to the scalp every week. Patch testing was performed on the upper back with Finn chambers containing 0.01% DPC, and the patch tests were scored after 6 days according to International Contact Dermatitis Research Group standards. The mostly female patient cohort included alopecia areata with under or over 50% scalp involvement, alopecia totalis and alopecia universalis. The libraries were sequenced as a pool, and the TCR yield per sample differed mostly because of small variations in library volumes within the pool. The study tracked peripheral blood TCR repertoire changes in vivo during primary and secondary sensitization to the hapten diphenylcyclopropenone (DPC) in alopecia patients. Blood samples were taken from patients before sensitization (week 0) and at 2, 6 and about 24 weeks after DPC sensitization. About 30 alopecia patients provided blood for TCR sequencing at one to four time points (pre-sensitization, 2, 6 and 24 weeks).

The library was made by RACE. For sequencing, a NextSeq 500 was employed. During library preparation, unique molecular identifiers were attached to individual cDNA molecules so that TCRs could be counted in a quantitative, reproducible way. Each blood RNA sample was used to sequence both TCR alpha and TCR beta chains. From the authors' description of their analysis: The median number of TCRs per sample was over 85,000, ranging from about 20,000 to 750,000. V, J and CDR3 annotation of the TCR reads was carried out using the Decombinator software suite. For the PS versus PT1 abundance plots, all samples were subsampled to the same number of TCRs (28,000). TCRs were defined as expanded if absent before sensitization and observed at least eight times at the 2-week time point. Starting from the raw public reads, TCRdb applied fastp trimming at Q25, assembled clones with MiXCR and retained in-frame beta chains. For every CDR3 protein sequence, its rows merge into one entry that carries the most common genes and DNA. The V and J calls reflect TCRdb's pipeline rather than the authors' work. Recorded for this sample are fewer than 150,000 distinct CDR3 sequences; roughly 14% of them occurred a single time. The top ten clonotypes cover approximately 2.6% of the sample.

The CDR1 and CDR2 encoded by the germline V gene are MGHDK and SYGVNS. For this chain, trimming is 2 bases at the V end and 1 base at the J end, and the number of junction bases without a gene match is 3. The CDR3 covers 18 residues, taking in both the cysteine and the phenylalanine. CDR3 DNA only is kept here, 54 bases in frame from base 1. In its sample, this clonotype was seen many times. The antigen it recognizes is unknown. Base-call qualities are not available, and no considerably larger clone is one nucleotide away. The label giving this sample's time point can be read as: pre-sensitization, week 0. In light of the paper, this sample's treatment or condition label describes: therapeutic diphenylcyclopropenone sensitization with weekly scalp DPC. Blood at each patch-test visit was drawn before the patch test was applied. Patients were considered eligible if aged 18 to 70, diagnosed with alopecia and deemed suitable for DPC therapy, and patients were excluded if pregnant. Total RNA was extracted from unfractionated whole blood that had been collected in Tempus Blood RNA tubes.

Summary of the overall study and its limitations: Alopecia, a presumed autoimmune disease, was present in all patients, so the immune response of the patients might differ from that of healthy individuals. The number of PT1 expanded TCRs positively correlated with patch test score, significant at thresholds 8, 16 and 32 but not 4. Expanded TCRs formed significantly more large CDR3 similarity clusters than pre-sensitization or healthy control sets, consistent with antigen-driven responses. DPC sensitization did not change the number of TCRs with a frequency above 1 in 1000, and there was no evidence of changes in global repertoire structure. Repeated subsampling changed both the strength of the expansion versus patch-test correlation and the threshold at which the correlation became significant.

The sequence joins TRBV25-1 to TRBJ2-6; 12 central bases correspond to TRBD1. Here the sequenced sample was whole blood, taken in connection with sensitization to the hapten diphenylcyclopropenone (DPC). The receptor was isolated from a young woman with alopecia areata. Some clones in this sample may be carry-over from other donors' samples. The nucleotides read TGTGCCAGCAGTGAAACGGGACAGGGGGCGTCTGGGGCCAACGTCCTGACTTTC. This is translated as CASSETGQGASGANVLTF. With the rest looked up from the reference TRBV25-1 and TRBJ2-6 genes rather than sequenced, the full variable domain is EADIYQTPRYLVIGTGKKITLECSQTMGHDKMYWYQQDPGMELHLIHYSYGVNSTEKGDLSSESTVSRIRTEHFPLTLESARPSHTSQYLCASSETGQGASGANVLTFGAGSRLTVL.